This TCR beta chain was obtained from a study of blood T cells in healthy people across ages. A second PCR of roughly 7 to 11 cycles used a sample-barcoded 5' primer and a J-beta primer mix. A template-switch adaptor that had 12 random nucleotides put a tag on each cDNA molecule. CDR3-containing paired-end reads numbered at least 2.5 million in each sample. MiXCR, run by TCRdb on the 5' RACE reads, gives a single entry per CDR3 protein. Among 450,000 to 600,000 distinct CDR3 sequences, about 27% were seen once, and the ten largest hold approximately 3.6%. Study findings and constraints: A strong correlation between TCR beta diversity and naive T cell percentage was seen.

Ten or more counts support this clonotype. Its matching antigen is unknown. The V gene end was trimmed by 4 bases and the J gene end by 1 base; junction bases not matched to a gene: 1. The CDR3 consists of 15 residues. In germline, CDR1 is LNHDA, CDR2 SQIVND (reference sequence). These data were also reused for a study on T cells of mothers and their children. As reported in that work: Reads recorded for TCR beta CDR3 numbered over 8 million per mother and several million per child.

The chain links TRBV19 to TRBJ2-1, with 10 bases aligning to TRBD2. Source material: blood. The sequence derives from a boy under 10 years old in good health. CDR3 nucleotide sequence: TGTGCCAGTAGTACGACTAGCGGGTCCTACAATGAGCAGTTCTTC. Protein sequence: CASSTTSGSYNEQFF.